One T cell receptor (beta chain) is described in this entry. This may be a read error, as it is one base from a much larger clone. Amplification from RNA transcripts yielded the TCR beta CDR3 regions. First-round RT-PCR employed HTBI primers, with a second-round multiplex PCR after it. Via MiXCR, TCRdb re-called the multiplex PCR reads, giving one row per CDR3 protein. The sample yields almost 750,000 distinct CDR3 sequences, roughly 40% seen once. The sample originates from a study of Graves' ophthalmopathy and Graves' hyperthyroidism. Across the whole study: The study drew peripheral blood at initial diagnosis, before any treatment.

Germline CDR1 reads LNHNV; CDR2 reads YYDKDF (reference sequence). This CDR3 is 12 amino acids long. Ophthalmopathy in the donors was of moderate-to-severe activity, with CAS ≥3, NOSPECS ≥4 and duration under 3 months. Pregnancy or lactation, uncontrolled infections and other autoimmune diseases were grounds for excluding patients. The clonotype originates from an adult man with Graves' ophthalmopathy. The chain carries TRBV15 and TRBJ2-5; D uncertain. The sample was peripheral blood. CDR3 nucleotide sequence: TGTGCCACCAGCAGGGACGAAGAGACCCGGTACTTC. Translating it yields CATSRDEETRYF. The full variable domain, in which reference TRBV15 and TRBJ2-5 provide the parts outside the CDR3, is DAMVIQNPRYQVTQFGKPVTLSCSQTLNHNVMYWYQQKSSQAPKLLFHYYDKDFNNEADTPDNFQSRRPNTSFCFLDIRSPGLGDTAMYLCATSRDEETRYFGPGTRLLVL.